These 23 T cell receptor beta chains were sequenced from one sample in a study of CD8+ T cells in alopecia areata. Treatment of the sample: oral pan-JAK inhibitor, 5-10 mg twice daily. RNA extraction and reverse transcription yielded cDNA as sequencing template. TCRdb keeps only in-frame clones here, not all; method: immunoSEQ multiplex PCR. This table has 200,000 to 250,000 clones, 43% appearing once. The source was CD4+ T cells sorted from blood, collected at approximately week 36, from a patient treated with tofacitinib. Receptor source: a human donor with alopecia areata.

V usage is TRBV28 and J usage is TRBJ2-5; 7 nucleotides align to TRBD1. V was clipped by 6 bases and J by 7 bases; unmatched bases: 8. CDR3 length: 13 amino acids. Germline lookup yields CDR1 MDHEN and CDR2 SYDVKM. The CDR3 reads CASSPTGTGTQYF. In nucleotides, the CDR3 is TGTGCCAGCAGCCCGACAGGGACGGGGACCCAGTACTTC.

The CDR3 nucleotides are TGTGCCAGCAGTTCCTCCGGGACAGGGGGGTCAGATACGCAGTATTTT. Translated: CASSSSGTGGSDTQYF. The rearrangement uses TRBV27 and TRBJ2-3, with 11 positions matching TRBD1. Germline V gene lookup returns CDR1 MNHEY and CDR2 SMNVEV (reference sequence). With 4 bases clipped from V and 4 bases from J, the junction kept 7 bases outside the gene matches. This CDR3 region has 16 residues.

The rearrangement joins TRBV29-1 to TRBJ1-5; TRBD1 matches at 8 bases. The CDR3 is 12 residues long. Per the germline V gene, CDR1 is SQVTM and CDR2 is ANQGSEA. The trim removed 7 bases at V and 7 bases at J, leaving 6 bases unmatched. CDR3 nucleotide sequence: TGCAGCGCCGGACAGGGTGGACAGCCCCAGCATTTT. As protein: CSAGQGGQPQHF.

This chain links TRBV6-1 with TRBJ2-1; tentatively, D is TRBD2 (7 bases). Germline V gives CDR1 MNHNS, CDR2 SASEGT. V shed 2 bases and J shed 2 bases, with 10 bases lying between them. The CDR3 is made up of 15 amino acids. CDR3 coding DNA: TGTGCCAGCAGTGAACTGGGGGGGCCCTACAATGAGCAGTTCTTC. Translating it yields CASSELGGPYNEQFF.

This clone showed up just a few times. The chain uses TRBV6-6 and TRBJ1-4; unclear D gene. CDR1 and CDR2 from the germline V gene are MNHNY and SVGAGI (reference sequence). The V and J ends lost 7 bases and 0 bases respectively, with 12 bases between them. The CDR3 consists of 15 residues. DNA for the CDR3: TGTGCCAGCAAAGGGCTGGGAGCAACTAATGAAAAACTGTTTTTT. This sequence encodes CASKGLGATNEKLFF.

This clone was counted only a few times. This CDR3 reads CATSRTGTDRGDQPQHF. The CDR3 nucleotides read TGTGCCACCAGCAGAACCGGAACCGACAGGGGGGATCAGCCCCAGCATTTT. The gene calls are TRBV15 and TRBJ1-5, with TRBD1 identical over 9 bases. Looked up from germline, CDR1 is LNHNV and CDR2 is YYDKDF (reference sequence). The ends lost 2 bases at V and 5 bases at J; junction bases unmatched: 10. The CDR3 sequence is 17 residues long.

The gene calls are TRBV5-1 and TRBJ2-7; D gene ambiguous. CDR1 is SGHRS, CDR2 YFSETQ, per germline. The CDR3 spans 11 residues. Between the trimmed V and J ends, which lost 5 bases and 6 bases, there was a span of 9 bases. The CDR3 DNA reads TGCGCCAGCAGTTCGGCACGCGAGCAGTACTTC. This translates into CASSSAREQYF.

Here the CDR3 DNA reads TGCGCCAGCAGCCTGACTAGCGGGAGTCTCTACGAGCAGTACTTC. Translation gives CASSLTSGSLYEQYF. The chain couples TRBV4-1 to TRBJ2-7; 12 bases match TRBD2. CDR1 is MGHRA and CDR2 is YSYEKL in the germline V gene. The CDR3 extends over 15 amino acids. The trim removed 4 bases at V and 3 bases at J, leaving 4 bases unmatched.

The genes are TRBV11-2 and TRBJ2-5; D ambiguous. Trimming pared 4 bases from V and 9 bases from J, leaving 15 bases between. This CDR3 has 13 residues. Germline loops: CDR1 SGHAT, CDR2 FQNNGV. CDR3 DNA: TGTGCCAGCAGCTCGACCTGGGGTGCGGCCCAGTACTTC. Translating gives CASSSTWGAAQYF.

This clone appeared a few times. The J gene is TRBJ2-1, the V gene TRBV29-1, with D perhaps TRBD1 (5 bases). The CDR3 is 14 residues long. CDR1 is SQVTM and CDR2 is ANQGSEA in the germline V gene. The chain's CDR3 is CSGAARLAGGEQFF. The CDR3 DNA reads TGCAGTGGGGCGGCGCGCCTGGCCGGCGGTGAGCAGTTCTTC.

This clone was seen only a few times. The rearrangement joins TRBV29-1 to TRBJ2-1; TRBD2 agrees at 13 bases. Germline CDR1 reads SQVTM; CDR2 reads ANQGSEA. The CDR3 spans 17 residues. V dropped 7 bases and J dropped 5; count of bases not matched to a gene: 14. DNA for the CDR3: TGCAGCGCCGTCAGCCCGGGACTAGCGGGATTCAACAATGAGCAGTTCTTC. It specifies CSAVSPGLAGFNNEQFF.

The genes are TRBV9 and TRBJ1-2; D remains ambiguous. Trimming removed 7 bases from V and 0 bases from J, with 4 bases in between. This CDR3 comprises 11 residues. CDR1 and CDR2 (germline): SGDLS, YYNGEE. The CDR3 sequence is CASEANYGYTF. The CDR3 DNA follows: TGTGCCAGCGAAGCTAACTATGGCTACACCTTC.

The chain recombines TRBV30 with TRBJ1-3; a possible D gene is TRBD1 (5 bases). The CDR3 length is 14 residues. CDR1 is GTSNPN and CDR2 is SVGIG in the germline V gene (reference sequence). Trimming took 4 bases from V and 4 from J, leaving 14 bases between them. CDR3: CAWTSRVVGNTIYF. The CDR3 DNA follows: TGTGCCTGGACCTCCAGGGTGGTCGGAAACACCATATATTTT.

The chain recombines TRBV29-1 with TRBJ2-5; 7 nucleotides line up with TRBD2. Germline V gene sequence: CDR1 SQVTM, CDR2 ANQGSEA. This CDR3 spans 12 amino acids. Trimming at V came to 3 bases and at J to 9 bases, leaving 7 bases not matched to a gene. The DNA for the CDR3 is TGCAGCGTTGATGGATGGGGGAGGGCCCAGTACTTC. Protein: CSVDGWGRAQYF.

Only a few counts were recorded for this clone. The CDR3 here is CASSVGLAGDHADTQYF. CDR3 coding DNA: TGTGCCAGCAGCGTAGGCTTAGCGGGAGATCATGCAGATACGCAGTATTTT. V is TRBV9 and J is TRBJ2-3; 9 bases agree with TRBD2. Germline CDR1 is SGDLS and CDR2 is YYNGEE. The CDR3 loop spans 17 amino acids. The junction had 9 bases not matched to a gene; V was cut back by 0 bases and J by 4 bases.

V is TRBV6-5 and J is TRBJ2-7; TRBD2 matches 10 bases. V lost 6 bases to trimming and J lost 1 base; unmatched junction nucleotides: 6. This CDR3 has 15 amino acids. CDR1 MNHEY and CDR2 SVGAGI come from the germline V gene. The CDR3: CASSRASGSSYEQYF. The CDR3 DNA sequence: TGTGCCAGCAGCCGAGCTAGCGGGAGTTCCTACGAGCAGTACTTC.

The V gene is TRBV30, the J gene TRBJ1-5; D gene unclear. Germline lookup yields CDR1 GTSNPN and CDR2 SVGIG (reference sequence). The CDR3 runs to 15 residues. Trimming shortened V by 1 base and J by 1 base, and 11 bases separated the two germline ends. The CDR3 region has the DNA TGTGCCTGGAGTGGTTCTAGCCAAAGCAATCAGCCCCAGCATTTT. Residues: CAWSGSSQSNQPQHF.

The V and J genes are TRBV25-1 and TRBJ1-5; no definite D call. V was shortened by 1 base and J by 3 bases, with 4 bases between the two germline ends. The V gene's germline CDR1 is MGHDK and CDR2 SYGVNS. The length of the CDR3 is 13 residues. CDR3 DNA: TGTGCCAGCAGTGAATCGACCAATCAGCCCCAGCATTTT. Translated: CASSESTNQPQHF.

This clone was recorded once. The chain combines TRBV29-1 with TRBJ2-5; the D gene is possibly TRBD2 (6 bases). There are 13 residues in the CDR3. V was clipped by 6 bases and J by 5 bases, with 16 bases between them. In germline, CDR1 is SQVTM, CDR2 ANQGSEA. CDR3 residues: CSVADRGRETQYF. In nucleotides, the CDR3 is TGCAGCGTCGCTGACCGGGGGAGGGAGACCCAGTACTTC.

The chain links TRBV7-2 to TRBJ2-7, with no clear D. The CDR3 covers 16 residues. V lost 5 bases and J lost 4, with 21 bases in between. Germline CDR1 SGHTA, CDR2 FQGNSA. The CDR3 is CASSHPSRSGAYEQYF. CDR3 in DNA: TGTGCCAGCAGCCACCCCTCACGTAGTGGTGCTTACGAGCAGTACTTC.

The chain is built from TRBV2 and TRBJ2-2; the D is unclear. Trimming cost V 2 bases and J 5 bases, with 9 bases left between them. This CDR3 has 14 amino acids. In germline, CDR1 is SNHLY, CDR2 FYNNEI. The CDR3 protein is CASSESGATGELFF. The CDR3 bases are TGTGCCAGCAGTGAAAGTGGCGCAACCGGGGAGCTGTTTTTT.

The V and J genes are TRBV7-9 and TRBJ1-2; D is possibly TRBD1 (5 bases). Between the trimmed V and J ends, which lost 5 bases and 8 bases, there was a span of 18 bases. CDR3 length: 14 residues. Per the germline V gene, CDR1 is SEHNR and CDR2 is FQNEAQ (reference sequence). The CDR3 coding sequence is TGTGCCAGCAGCCCGGGCTGGGGCAGCCTCGGCTACACCTTC. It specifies CASSPGWGSLGYTF.

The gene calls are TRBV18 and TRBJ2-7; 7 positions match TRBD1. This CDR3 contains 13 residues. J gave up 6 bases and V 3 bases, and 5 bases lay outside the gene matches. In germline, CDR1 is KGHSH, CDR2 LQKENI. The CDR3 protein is CASSPQTGREQYF. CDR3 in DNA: TGTGCCAGCTCACCCCAGACAGGGCGCGAGCAGTACTTC.